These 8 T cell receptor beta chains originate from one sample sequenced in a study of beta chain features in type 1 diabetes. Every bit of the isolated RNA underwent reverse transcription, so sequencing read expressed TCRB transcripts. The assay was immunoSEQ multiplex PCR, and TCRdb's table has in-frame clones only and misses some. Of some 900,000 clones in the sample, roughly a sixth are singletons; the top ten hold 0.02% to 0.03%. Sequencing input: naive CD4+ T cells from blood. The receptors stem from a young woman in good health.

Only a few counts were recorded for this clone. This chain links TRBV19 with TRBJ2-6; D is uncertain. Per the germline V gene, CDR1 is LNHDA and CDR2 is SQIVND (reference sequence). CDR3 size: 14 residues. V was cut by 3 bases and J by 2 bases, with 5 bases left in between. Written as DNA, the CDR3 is TGTGCCAGTAGTATCCAGCCTGGGGCCAACGTCCTGACTTTC. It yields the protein CASSIQPGANVLTF.

This chain's CDR3 is CASRALAGGHNEQFF. In DNA form, the CDR3 reads TGTGCCAGCAGGGCACTAGCGGGAGGCCACAATGAGCAGTTCTTC. The J gene is TRBJ2-1, the V gene TRBV6-5; TRBD2 agrees at 12 bases. The trim removed 6 bases at V and 5 bases at J, leaving 5 bases unmatched. Per the germline V gene, CDR1 is MNHEY and CDR2 is SVGAGI. The CDR3 spans 15 residues.

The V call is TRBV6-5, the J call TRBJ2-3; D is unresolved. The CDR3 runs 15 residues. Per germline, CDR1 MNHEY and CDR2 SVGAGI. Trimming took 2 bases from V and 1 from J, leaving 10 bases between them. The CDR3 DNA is TGTGCCAGCAGTTACACCGACTCCGGCACAGATACGCAGTATTTT. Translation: CASSYTDSGTDTQYF.

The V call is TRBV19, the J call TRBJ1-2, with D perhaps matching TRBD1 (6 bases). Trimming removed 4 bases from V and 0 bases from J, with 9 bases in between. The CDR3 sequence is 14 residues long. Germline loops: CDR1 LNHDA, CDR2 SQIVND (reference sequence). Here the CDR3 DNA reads TGTGCCAGTAGTAGAACAGGGTCTAACTATGGCTACACCTTC. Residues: CASSRTGSNYGYTF.

The CDR3 coding sequence is TGTGCCAGCAGCGTAGCCAGCGGACTCTACAATGAGCAGTTCTTC. Amino acids: CASSVASGLYNEQFF. This chain uses TRBV9 with TRBJ2-1; a possible D gene is TRBD2 (5 bases). Trimming removed 0 bases from V and 3 bases from J, with 10 bases in between. The CDR3 loop spans 15 amino acids. Germline lookup yields CDR1 SGDLS and CDR2 YYNGEE.

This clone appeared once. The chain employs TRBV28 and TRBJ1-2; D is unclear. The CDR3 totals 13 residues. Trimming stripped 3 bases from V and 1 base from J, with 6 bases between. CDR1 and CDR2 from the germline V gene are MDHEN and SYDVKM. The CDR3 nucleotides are TGTGCCAGCAGTTTCGCGTATAACTATGGCTACACCTTC. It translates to CASSFAYNYGYTF.

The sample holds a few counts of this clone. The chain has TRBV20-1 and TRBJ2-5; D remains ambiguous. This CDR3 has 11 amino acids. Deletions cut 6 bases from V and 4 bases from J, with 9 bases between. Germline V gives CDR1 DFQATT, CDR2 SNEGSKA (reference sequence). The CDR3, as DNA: TGCAGTGCCATACTACGAGAGACCCAGTACTTC. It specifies CSAILRETQYF.

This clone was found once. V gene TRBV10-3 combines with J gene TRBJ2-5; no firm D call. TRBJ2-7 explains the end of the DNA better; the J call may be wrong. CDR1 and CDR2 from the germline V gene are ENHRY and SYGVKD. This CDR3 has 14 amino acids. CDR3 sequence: CAISEKGVPYEQYF. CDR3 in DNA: TGTGCCATCAGTGAGAAAGGAGTCCCCTACGAGCAGTACTTC.